The 15 T cell receptor beta chains below all came from one sample that was sequenced in a study of Tregs in tolerant kidney transplant recipients. This table comes from immunoSEQ multiplex PCR, and its TCRdb copy is limited to in-frame clones, with some not included. The listing contains under 55,000 clones. Material: CD4+ T cells from blood, obtained before the transplant. The receptors shown here come from a human donor who received a combined kidney and bone marrow transplant.

Notes on this clone: The CDR3 goes on 3 residues after the read ends, and that part is filled in from the germline J gene. Other nucleotide sequences from this sample produce the same CDR3. The rearrangement uses TRBV2 and TRBJ2-2, with D possibly TRBD2 on 6 matching bases. Trimming stripped 6 bases from V and 0 bases from J, with 11 bases between. CDR1 SNHLY and CDR2 FYNNEI come from the germline V gene. The CDR3 covers 15 residues. The CDR3: CASRPGGPNTGELFF. The covered CDR3 bases are TGTGCCAGCAGGCCCGGGGGACCGAACACCGGGGAG. Full variable domain (outside the CDR3, taken from reference TRBV2 and TRBJ2-2): EPEVTQTPSHQVTQMGQEVILRCVPISNHLYFYWYRQILGQKVEFLVSFYNNEISEKSEIFDDQFSVERPDGSNFTLKIRSTKLEDSAMYFCASRPGGPNTGELFFGEGSRLTVL.

A note on this clone: Sequencing ends 3 residues short of the CDR3 end; the germline J gene provides the rest. This chain connects TRBV7-6 to TRBJ2-1; D might be TRBD1 (5 bases). The V gene's germline CDR1 is SGHVS and CDR2 FNYEAQ. V was cut by 5 bases and J by 4 bases, with 18 bases left in between. This CDR3 contains 16 residues. Here the CDR3 reads CASSPFDRNTYNEQFF. Partial CDR3 DNA: TGTGCCAGCAGCCCGTTCGACAGAAACACATACAATGAG.

Remarks on this clone: The read stops 3 residues short of the end of the CDR3; the missing end is completed from the germline J gene. V and J are TRBV18 and TRBJ2-7, with 9 bases matching TRBD2. The CDR3 is 14 residues long. Germline V gene lookup returns CDR1 KGHSH and CDR2 LQKENI. The junction had 5 bases not matched to a gene; V was cut back by 4 bases and J by 4 bases. The sequenced CDR3 bases are TGTGCCAGCTCACGGGGGACTAGCTCGTACGAG. Translation gives CASSRGTSSYE. The CDR3 as a whole reads CASSRGTSSYEQYF.

Notes on this clone: The read terminates 3 residues before the CDR3 end, so the remaining end is supplied by the germline J gene. V gene TRBV18 combines with J gene TRBJ2-2; 9 positions match TRBD2. This CDR3 comprises 17 residues. Per the germline V gene, CDR1 is KGHSH and CDR2 is LQKENI. Germline trimming cut 2 bases from V and 3 bases from J; bases unmatched to any gene: 7. CDR3 DNA, as far as it was read: TGTGCCAGCTCACCATCTCGACTAGCGGATCACACCGGGGAG. Translation gives CASSPSRLADHTGE. The full-length CDR3 reads as CASSPSRLADHTGELFF.

Comments on this clone: The observed sequence ends 3 residues before the CDR3 terminus, with the missing tail filled in from the germline J gene. The chain couples TRBV23-1 to TRBJ2-7; D remains unclear. TRBV23-1 is identified as an open reading frame with a role that is uncertain. Between the trimmed V and J ends, which lost 2 bases and 2 bases, there was a span of 10 bases. CDR3 length: 14 amino acids. CDR3 DNA (partial): TGCGCCAGCAGTCAACCCAGGCCCCCCTACGAG. Protein sequence: CASSQPRPPYE. Given in full, the CDR3 is CASSQPRPPYEQYF.

Of note for this clone: The read gets to within 3 residues of the CDR3 end, and the germline J gene fills in the rest. The chain joins TRBV6-2 or TRBV6-3 to TRBJ2-5; tentatively, D is TRBD1 or TRBD2 (6 bases each). The germline gives CDR1 MNHEY, CDR2 SVGEGT. Trimming removed 7 bases at V and 7 bases at J, with 19 bases between. CDR3 size: 14 residues. The CDR3 loop reads CASTTGHPGRTQYF. The sequenced CDR3 bases are TGTGCCAGCACCACGGGACACCCCGGGAGGACC.

As regards this clone: The CDR3 extends 3 residues past the end of the read, so its final part is completed from the germline J gene. The V call is TRBV12-5, the J call TRBJ1-6, with D possibly being TRBD1 (5 bases). Germline CDR1 LGHNT, CDR2 FRNRAP. The CDR3 sequence is 16 residues long. CDR3 DNA, as far as it was read: TGTGCTAGTGGTTTGGGGGGGGTTGGCCCAATGGGCACC. As protein: CASGLGGVGPMGT. The whole CDR3 reads CASGLGGVGPMGTLHF.

The CDR3 here is CASSGTADNEQFF. The DNA read from the CDR3 is TGTGCCAGCTCCGGGACAGCCGATAATGAG. The chain carries TRBV18 and TRBJ2-1; 7 bases are shared with TRBD1. From the germline J gene comes the end of the CDR3, since the read stops 3 residues before it. J gave up 7 bases and V 6 bases, and 6 bases lay outside the gene matches. CDR1 and CDR2 from the germline V gene are KGHSH and LQKENI. The CDR3 sequence is 13 residues long.

A note on this clone: The CDR3 end is not reached by the read, which stops 3 residues before it; the germline J gene fills it in. The rearrangement uses TRBV10-3 and TRBJ2-3; D gene uncertain. Germline-derived CDR1 and CDR2 are ENHRY and SYGVKD. V gave up 4 bases and J gave up 0 bases, with 8 bases separating them. This CDR3 has 14 amino acids. Incomplete CDR3 DNA: TGTGCCATCAGTGTGGCGGCTAGCACAGATACG. It encodes CAISVAASTDT. The whole CDR3 sequence is CAISVAASTDTQYF.

With respect to this clone: The sequenced fragment ends 3 residues before the CDR3 boundary, so the rest is inferred from the germline J gene. V and J are TRBV18 and TRBJ1-3, with 7 bases that match TRBD1. Germline CDR1 is KGHSH and CDR2 is LQKENI. Trimming cost V 3 bases and J 8 bases; bases outside gene matches: 7. This CDR3 contains 14 residues. The CDR3 bases that were read are TGTGCCAGCTCACCCTGGGACAGCCCAGACACC. This codes for CASSPWDSPDT. The whole CDR3 protein is CASSPWDSPDTIYF. Full variable domain (rest looked up from reference TRBV18 and TRBJ1-3): NAGVMQNPRHLVRRRGQEARLRCSPMKGHSHVYWYRQLPEEGLKFMVYLQKENIIDESGMPKERFSAEFPKEGPSILRIQQVVRGDSAAYFCASSPWDSPDTIYFGEGSWLTVV.

Concerning this clone itself: The sequence runs out 3 residues before the end of the CDR3; the remainder is reconstructed from the germline J gene. V is TRBV11-2 and J is TRBJ2-7; D unresolved. V lost 1 base to trimming and J lost 1 base, with 8 bases between them. This CDR3 has 14 amino acids. From germline, CDR1 is SGHAT and CDR2 FQNNGV. The CDR3 region is CASSLGLASYEQYF. The part of the CDR3 DNA that was read is TGTGCCAGCAGCTTAGGGCTGGCTTCCTACGAG.

Concerning this clone: With the read ending 3 residues before the CDR3 end, the germline J gene is used to fill in that end. V is TRBV4-2 and J is TRBJ2-6; TRBD1 aligns across 9 bases. Germline trimming cut 4 bases from V and 1 base from J; bases unmatched to any gene: 8. The CDR3 runs to 18 residues. Germline V lookup: CDR1 LGHNA, CDR2 YNFKEQ. CDR3 DNA (partial): TGTGCCAGCAGCCCCAGGACAGGGGTAGGATCTGGGGCCAACGTC. This translates into CASSPRTGVGSGANV. In full, the CDR3 reads CASSPRTGVGSGANVLTF.

Details on this clone: The CDR3 end lies 3 residues beyond the end of the read and is filled in from the germline J gene. The V call is TRBV6-2 or TRBV6-3, the J call TRBJ2-7, with TRBD2 matching 9 bases. The CDR3 extends over 14 amino acids. J gave up 5 bases and V 4 bases, and 6 bases lay outside the gene matches. Germline-derived CDR1 and CDR2 are MNHEY and SVGEGT. The DNA read from the CDR3 is TGTGCCAGCAGTTCGCTAGCGGGGCGGGACGAG. Its protein product is CASSSLAGRDE. The complete CDR3 reads CASSSLAGRDEQYF.

A word on this clone: The read falls 3 residues short of the CDR3 end, and the missing part is taken from the germline J gene. This chain links TRBV19 with TRBJ1-6, with a tentative D call TRBD1 (6 bases). The germline V gene encodes CDR1 LNHDA and CDR2 SQIVND (reference sequence). V was shortened by 0 bases and J by 10 bases, with 10 bases between the two germline ends. CDR3 length equals 14 residues. CDR3: CASSIEQGYSPLHF. The part of the CDR3 DNA that was read is TGTGCCAGTAGTATAGAACAGGGTTACTCACCC.

With regard to this clone: The read ends 3 residues before the CDR3 terminus; that terminus is restored from the germline J gene. This sample also contains other DNA sequences that code for the same CDR3. The chain joins TRBV6-2 or TRBV6-3 to TRBJ1-2, with unresolved D. V was pared by 2 bases and J by 2 bases, with 6 bases between. This CDR3 spans 13 amino acids. Germline lookup yields CDR1 MNHEY and CDR2 SVGEGT. The CDR3 sequence is CASSYTGNYGYTF. The CDR3 bases that were read are TGTGCCAGCAGTTACACGGGGAACTATGGC.